Reported below is one T cell receptor beta chain. The source of the sample is a study of blood T cell repertoires in COVID-19. Study information: The United States, Italy and Spain provided the acute and convalescent COVID-19 samples.

Trimming removed 4 bases from V and 1 base from J, with 12 bases in between. In germline, CDR1 is SGHDT, CDR2 YYEEEE. This CDR3 spans 15 amino acids. Clones were read by immunoSEQ multiplex PCR, and TCRdb kept only the in-frame ones, dropping some. The sample contains about 230,000 clones, over 65% of which appear only once. The sequence was collected from a woman aged 70-85 years with active or convalescent COVID-19. Sequencing was performed on peripheral blood. The gene calls are TRBV5-6 and TRBJ1-3; possibly TRBD1 for D (6 bases). CDR3 protein: CASSHGQTSGNTIYF. CDR3 DNA: TGTGCCAGCAGCCATGGACAGACTTCTGGAAACACCATATATTTT.